The 20 T cell receptor beta chains below come from one sample, sequenced in a study of response to subunit inactivated influenza vaccine. TCRdb independently ran MiXCR on the RT-PCR reads; one entry per CDR3 protein. The table includes around 480,000 distinct CDR3 sequences, more than 15% detected once. Specimen: CD4+ T cells sorted from PBMCs, collected less than 30 months after vaccination. The source is a man aged 50-75 years who received an inactivated influenza vaccine.

This clonotype was seen a few times. J is TRBJ2-1 and V is TRBV12-3 or TRBV12-4; TRBD2 matches at 9 bases. V was clipped by 2 bases and J by 3 bases; unmatched bases: 5. This CDR3 is 16 amino acids long. CDR3 region: CASSLSSGEGYNEQFF. CDR3 DNA: TGTGCCAGCAGTTTATCTAGCGGGGAGGGCTACAATGAGCAGTTCTTC.

A few counts support this clonotype. The V and J genes are TRBV29-1 and TRBJ2-1; D may be TRBD1 (6 bases). In germline, CDR1 is SQVTM, CDR2 ANQGSEA. This CDR3 has 13 residues. The V gene lost 6 bases and the J gene lost 4 bases, with 13 bases spanning the gap. Written as DNA, the CDR3 is TGCAGCGTCAGGGGTATCACTTACAATGAGCAGTTCTTC. This gives the protein CSVRGITYNEQFF.

This clonotype was recorded many times. V is TRBV4-1 and J is TRBJ2-3, with D unclear. CDR1 is MGHRA, CDR2 YSYEKL, per germline. The CDR3 runs to 14 residues. V was cut by 2 bases and J by 6 bases, with 12 bases left in between. The CDR3 DNA is TGCGCCAGCAGCCAAAAACAGCCTCTGGATACGCAGTATTTT. Protein sequence: CASSQKQPLDTQYF.

This clonotype was detected a few times. The chain uses TRBV20-1 and TRBJ2-1; D perhaps matches TRBD1 (6 bases). V was trimmed by 6 bases and J by 7 bases, leaving 13 bases between them. The CDR3 loop spans 12 amino acids. Germline CDR1 reads DFQATT; CDR2 reads SNEGSKA (reference sequence). The CDR3 spells CSANRVGNEQFF. CDR3 in DNA: TGCAGTGCCAACAGGGTGGGGAATGAGCAGTTCTTC.

The rearrangement links TRBV18 to TRBJ1-2; TRBD1 is a possible D gene (6 bases). This CDR3 has 14 amino acids. CDR1 KGHSH and CDR2 LQKENI come from the germline V gene. V lost 1 base and J lost 7, with 13 bases in between. The CDR3 bases are TGTGCCAGCTCACCACAACAGGGAGATTTTGGCTACACCTTC. Protein sequence: CASSPQQGDFGYTF.

The rearrangement joins TRBV7-9 to TRBJ1-4; unclear D gene. This CDR3 region has 14 residues. Trimming pared 2 bases from V and 7 bases from J, leaving 11 bases between. CDR1 SEHNR and CDR2 FQNEAQ come from the germline V gene (reference sequence). The CDR3 loop is CASSLQESSEKLFF. The CDR3 bases are TGTGCCAGCAGCTTACAGGAGTCGAGTGAAAAACTGTTTTTT.

The chain recombines TRBV24-1 with TRBJ2-3; unclear D gene. There are 13 residues in the CDR3. V was trimmed by 9 bases and J by 0 bases, leaving 9 bases between them. Germline loops: CDR1 KGHDR, CDR2 SFDVKD. CDR3 residues: CATAWSSTDTQYF. The CDR3 DNA is TGTGCCACCGCTTGGAGCAGCACAGATACGCAGTATTTT.

This clonotype was counted many times. The chain joins TRBV14 to TRBJ2-1, with 16 bases lining up with TRBD2. J lost 6 bases, V lost 3 bases, and 11 bases had no gene match. This CDR3 region has 19 residues. CDR1 and CDR2 from the germline V gene are SGHDN and FVKESK. The CDR3, as DNA: TGTGCCAGCAGCCACATCTTTGGGACTAGCGGGAGGGCCCCCAATGAGCAGTTCTTC. As protein: CASSHIFGTSGRAPNEQFF.

The rearrangement links TRBV3-1 to TRBJ1-1; D remains unclear. Trimming stripped 1 base from V and 3 bases from J, with 18 bases between. Germline assignment: CDR1 LGHDT and CDR2 YNNKEL (reference sequence). The CDR3 sequence is 17 residues long. The chain's CDR3 is CASSQGAVGLEDTEAFF. CDR3 bases: TGTGCCAGCAGCCAAGGAGCGGTGGGTCTCGAGGACACTGAAGCTTTCTTT.

Comment on this clonotype: The junction departs from the called germline gene at one end, perhaps through a read error. This chain uses TRBV4-2 with TRBJ2-1; 10 positions agree with TRBD2. The CDR3 length is 16 residues. The germline V gene has CDR1 LGHNA and CDR2 YNFKEQ. CDR3 region: CTSSDIAGGAYNEQFF. The DNA of the CDR3 is TGTACCAGCAGCGATATAGCGGGGGGTGCCTACAATGAGCAGTTCTTC.

The gene calls are TRBV5-1 and TRBJ2-1; 10 nucleotides align to TRBD1. This CDR3 has 13 residues. With 5 bases clipped from V and 9 bases from J, the junction kept 5 bases outside the gene matches. The germline gives CDR1 SGHRS, CDR2 YFSETQ. This CDR3 is CASSVGQGVEQFF. Written as DNA, the CDR3 is TGCGCCAGCAGTGTTGGACAGGGGGTTGAGCAGTTCTTC.

The chain employs TRBV7-9 and TRBJ2-1; D is uncertain. There are 13 residues in the CDR3. V lost 1 base, J lost 8 bases, and 9 bases lay in between. The germline V gene has CDR1 SEHNR and CDR2 FQNEAQ (reference sequence). CDR3 DNA sequence: TGTGCCAGCAGCTTAGAAGTGACCGATGAGCAGTTCTTC. Protein: CASSLEVTDEQFF.

This clonotype was observed a handful of times. In DNA form, the CDR3 reads TGTGCCAGCAGCCAAGTTCCCGGATATGAGCAGTTCTTC. Translating gives CASSQVPGYEQFF. The chain uses TRBV14 and TRBJ2-1, with no clear D. This CDR3 region has 13 residues. Trimming left V 1 base short and J 8 bases short, with 9 bases between. Per germline, CDR1 SGHDN and CDR2 FVKESK.

This sequence joins TRBV7-9 and TRBJ2-7; unclear D gene. CDR1 is SEHNR and CDR2 is FQNEAQ in the germline V gene (reference sequence). V was shortened by 0 bases and J by 7 bases, with 7 bases between the two germline ends. CDR3 length equals 12 residues. CDR3 DNA sequence: TGTGCCAGCAGCTTAGCAGGAGCAGAGCAGTACTTC. This sequence encodes CASSLAGAEQYF.

This clonotype was observed at least ten times. This chain connects TRBV10-3 to TRBJ2-4, with 11 bases matching TRBD2. Germline lookup yields CDR1 ENHRY and CDR2 SYGVKD. The V gene end was trimmed by 3 bases and the J gene end by 3 bases; junction bases not matched to a gene: 7. There are 17 residues in the CDR3. The CDR3 protein is CAISDVGLAGHKNIQYF. The DNA of the CDR3 is TGTGCCATCAGTGACGTTGGACTAGCGGGCCACAAAAACATTCAGTACTTC.

The V and J genes are TRBV3-1 and TRBJ1-3; possibly TRBD1 for D (5 bases). CDR1 and CDR2 (germline): LGHDT, YNNKEL (reference sequence). The CDR3 is 15 amino acids. The germline V and J ends were trimmed by 8 bases and 4 bases, with 18 bases remaining between them. CDR3 nucleotide sequence: TGTGCCAGCCGGAATAGTGGGGGTCCAGGAAACACCATATATTTT. Translating it yields CASRNSGGPGNTIYF.

The chain is built from TRBV20-1 and TRBJ1-4, with D tentatively TRBD1 (5 bases). Germline V gene data show CDR1 as DFQATT and CDR2 as SNEGSKA (reference sequence). This CDR3 is 14 amino acids long. Trimming removed 4 bases from V and 8 bases from J, with 17 bases in between. This chain's CDR3 is CSATARGLREKLFF. CDR3 bases: TGCAGTGCTACCGCGCGGGGGTTGAGGGAAAAACTGTTTTTT.

The chain carries TRBV4-3 and TRBJ2-5; possible D gene TRBD2, 7 bases. The CDR3 loop spans 16 amino acids. Germline-derived CDR1 and CDR2 are LGHNA and YSLEER. Trimming shortened V by 4 bases and J by 4 bases, and 19 bases separated the two germline ends. CDR3 sequence reads: CASSRQRGGGGETQYF. The CDR3 DNA reads as TGCGCCAGCAGCCGCCAGCGGGGAGGGGGTGGAGAGACCCAGTACTTC.

The chain uses TRBV4-2 and TRBJ2-3; D remains ambiguous. V shed 1 base and J shed 9 bases, with 20 bases lying between them. CDR1 is LGHNA, CDR2 YNFKEQ, per germline. The CDR3 extends over 16 amino acids. For the CDR3, the DNA is TGTGCCAGCAGCCAAGGGGTCAACCGGGCCCCTGTGACGCAGTATTTT. This codes for CASSQGVNRAPVTQYF.

The rearrangement uses TRBV6-1 and TRBJ1-2, with TRBD1 as a possible D gene (6 bases). CDR1 is MNHNS, CDR2 SASEGT, per germline. This CDR3 has 16 residues. The V and J ends lost 3 bases and 2 bases respectively, with 16 bases between them. CDR3 residues: CASSDLGGWLNYGYTF. CDR3 DNA sequence: TGTGCCAGCAGTGATTTAGGGGGATGGCTCAACTATGGCTACACCTTC.